Given below is one T cell receptor beta chain in context. Its antigen remains unidentified. Qualities for individual bases were not recorded, and no much larger clone is one base off. This sample was included in a study of blood T cell repertoires in COVID-19 (dated by TCRdb to the early 2020s). Notes on the research overall: Samples from collaborators originated in the United States, Italy and Spain and spanned both the acute and convalescent phases of COVID-19. The repertoires were made available in a free public database intended to serve as a resource for research on the immune response to SARS-CoV-2. The samples were drawn from two sources: the first 160 participants of the ongoing ImmuneRACE study, and fewer than 1,500 subjects contributed by 6 global collaborators. Subjects who had been exposed to COVID-19, were actively infected with it, or had recovered from it provided the deeply sampled blood TCRbeta repertoires that made up the dataset. Sample metadata almost always included a de-identified subject ID, COVID-19 status, age in years and sex. The material from the prospective study consisted of cDNA or gDNA derived from T cells, B-cell-depleted T cells, or PBMCs. Where available, HLA class I and class II types were taken from metadata supplied by the sample provider and were not determined by assay-based typing. Paper-wide results and their limitations: Clinical and demographic metadata were provided uncurated, with the amount varying by source and participant.

After removal of 1 base from V and 0 bases from J, the junction retains 4 bases not matched to a gene. CDR1 SGHAT and CDR2 FQNNGV were looked up in the germline V gene. Inclusive of the bounding cysteine and phenylalanine, the CDR3 is 18 residues long. Only CDR3 DNA remains: 54 bases, in frame from the first base. Whole blood was collected in K2EDTA tubes by collaborating institutions according to the institutions' own protocols. For TCRbeta analysis, collaborators shipped samples as frozen whole blood, isolated PBMCs, or DNA extracted from either of those sample types. TCRbeta CDR3 regions were amplified from genomic DNA by means of the immunoSEQ Assay, a bias-controlled multiplex PCR. Per the original workflow: The number of nucleated cells in each sample was estimated by amplification of reference gene primers within the assay. To quantify the absolute abundance of each unique TCRbeta CDR3 rearrangement, sequence reads were collapsed and filtered. For each sample, productive Simpson clonality was calculated as the square root of Simpson's diversity index across productive rearrangements. The table was pulled from immuneACCESS by TCRdb, which kept in-frame rearrangements only. Such tables lose some clones; where checked, under half of the loss comes from unresolved V genes, and the rest has no known cause. V and J calls plus clone size are reproduced from that table; the DNA served to infer D and trimming. The sample table shows about 62,000 clones, and over 60% are seen once. The ten largest clonotypes hold approximately 6.4% of the sample.

The material sequenced was peripheral blood. The receptor was isolated from a woman aged 50 to 65 with active or convalescent COVID-19. The V and J genes are TRBV11-2 and TRBJ2-1, with 12 bases in between that match TRBD2. CDR3 loop: CASSLGTSGIASYNEQFF. The nucleotide sequence reads as follows: TGTGCCAGCAGCTTAGGGACTAGCGGGATCGCCTCCTACAATGAGCAGTTCTTC.